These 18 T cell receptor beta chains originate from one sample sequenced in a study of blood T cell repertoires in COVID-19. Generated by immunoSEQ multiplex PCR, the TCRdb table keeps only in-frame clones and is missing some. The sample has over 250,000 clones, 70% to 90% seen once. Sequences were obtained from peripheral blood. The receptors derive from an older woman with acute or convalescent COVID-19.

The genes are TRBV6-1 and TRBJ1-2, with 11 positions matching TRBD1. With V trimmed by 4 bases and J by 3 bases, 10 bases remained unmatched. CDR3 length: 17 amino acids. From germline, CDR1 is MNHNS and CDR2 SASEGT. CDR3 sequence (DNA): TGTGCCAGCAGTGCGGACAGGGGGCGGGTAAGAGACTATGGCTACACCTTC. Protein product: CASSADRGRVRDYGYTF.

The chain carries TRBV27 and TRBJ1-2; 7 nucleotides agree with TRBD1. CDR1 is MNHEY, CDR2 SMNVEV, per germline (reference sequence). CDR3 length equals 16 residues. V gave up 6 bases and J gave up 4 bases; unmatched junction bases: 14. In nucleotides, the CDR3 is TGTGCCAGCAGCCGAAATGACAGGGACCGGCGCTATGGCTACACCTTC. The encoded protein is CASSRNDRDRRYGYTF.

This chain's CDR3 is CASSMGDRLAKNIQYF. CDR3 nucleotides: TGTGCCAGTAGTATGGGGGACAGATTAGCCAAAAACATTCAGTACTTC. The genes are TRBV19 and TRBJ2-4; the match to TRBD1 covers 7 bases. The CDR3 runs to 16 residues. CDR1 and CDR2 from the germline V gene are LNHDA and SQIVND (reference sequence). The trim removed 3 bases at V and 0 bases at J, leaving 5 bases unmatched.

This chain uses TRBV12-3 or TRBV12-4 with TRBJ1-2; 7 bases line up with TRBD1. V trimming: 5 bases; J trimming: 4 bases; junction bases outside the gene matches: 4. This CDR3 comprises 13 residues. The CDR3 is CASSAGQTYGYTF. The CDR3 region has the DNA TGTGCCAGCAGTGCGGGACAGACCTATGGCTACACCTTC.

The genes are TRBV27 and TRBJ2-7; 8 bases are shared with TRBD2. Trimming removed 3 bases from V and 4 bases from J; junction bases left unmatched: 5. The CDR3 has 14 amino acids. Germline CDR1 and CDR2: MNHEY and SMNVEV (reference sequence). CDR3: CASSFGGGRYEQYF. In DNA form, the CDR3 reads TGTGCCAGCAGTTTCGGGGGGGGGAGATACGAGCAGTACTTC.

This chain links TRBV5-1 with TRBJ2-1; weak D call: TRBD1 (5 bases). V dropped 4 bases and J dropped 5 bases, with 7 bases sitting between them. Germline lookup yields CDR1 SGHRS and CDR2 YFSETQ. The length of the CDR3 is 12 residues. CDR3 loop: CASSLTDNEQFF. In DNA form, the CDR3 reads TGCGCCAGCAGCCTGACAGACAATGAGCAGTTCTTC.

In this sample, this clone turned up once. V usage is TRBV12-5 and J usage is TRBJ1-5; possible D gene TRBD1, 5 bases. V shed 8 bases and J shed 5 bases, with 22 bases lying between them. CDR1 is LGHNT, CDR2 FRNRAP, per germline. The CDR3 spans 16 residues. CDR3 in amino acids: CASLGASKVADQPQHF. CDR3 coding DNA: TGTGCTAGTCTAGGGGCATCAAAGGTAGCGGATCAGCCCCAGCATTTT.

In DNA, the CDR3 is TGTGCCAGCAGTCCATGGGACAGCAAAGCTTTCTTT. This sequence encodes CASSPWDSKAFF. The chain uses TRBV12-3 or TRBV12-4 and TRBJ1-1; the match to TRBD1 covers 7 bases. The CDR3 runs to 12 residues. With V trimmed by 5 bases and J by 9 bases, 6 bases remained unmatched.

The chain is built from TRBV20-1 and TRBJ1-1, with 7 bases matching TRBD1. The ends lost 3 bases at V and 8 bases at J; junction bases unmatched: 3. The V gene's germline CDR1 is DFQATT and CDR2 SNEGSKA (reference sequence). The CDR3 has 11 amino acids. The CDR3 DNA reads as TGCAGTGCTAGCGAGGGGGCGGAAGCTTTCTTT. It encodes CSASEGAEAFF.

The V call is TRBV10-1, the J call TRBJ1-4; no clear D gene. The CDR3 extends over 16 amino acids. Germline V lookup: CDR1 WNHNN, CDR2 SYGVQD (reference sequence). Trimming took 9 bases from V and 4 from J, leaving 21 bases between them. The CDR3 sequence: CAREEVHAPGNEKLFF. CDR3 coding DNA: TGCGCCAGAGAGGAGGTACATGCGCCCGGTAATGAAAAACTGTTTTTT.

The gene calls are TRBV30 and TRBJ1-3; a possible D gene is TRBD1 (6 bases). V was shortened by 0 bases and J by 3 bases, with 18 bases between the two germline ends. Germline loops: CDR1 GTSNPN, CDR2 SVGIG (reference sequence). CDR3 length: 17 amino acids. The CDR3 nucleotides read TGTGCCTGGAGTGTACTGCGGGGGGCCCCCCTTGGAAACACCATATATTTT. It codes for CAWSVLRGAPLGNTIYF.

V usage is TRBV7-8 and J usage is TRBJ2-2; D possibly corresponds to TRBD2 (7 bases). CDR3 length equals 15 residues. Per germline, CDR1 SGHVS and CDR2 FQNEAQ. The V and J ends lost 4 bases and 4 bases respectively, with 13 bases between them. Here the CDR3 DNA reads TGTGCCAGCAGCTCGGGGGGCCTCAGCACCGGGGAGCTGTTTTTT. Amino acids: CASSSGGLSTGELFF.

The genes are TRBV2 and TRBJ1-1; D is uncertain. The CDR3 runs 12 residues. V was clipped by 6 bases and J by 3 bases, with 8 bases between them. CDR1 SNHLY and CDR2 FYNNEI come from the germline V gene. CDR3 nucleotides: TGTGCCAGCAGGGCCTTGGACACTGAAGCTTTCTTT. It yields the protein CASRALDTEAFF.

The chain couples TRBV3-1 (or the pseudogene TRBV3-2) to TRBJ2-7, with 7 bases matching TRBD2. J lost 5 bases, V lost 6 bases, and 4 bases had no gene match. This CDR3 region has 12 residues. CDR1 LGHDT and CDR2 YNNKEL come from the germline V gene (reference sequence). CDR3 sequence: CASSQGGDEQYF. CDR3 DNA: TGTGCCAGCAGTCAGGGAGGGGACGAGCAGTACTTC.

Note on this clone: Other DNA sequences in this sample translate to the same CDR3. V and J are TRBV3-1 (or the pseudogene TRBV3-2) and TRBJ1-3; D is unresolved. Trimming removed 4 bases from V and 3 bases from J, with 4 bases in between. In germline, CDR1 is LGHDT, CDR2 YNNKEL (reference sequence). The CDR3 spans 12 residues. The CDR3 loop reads CASSLSGNTIYF. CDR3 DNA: TGTGCCAGCAGCCTGAGTGGAAACACCATATATTTT.

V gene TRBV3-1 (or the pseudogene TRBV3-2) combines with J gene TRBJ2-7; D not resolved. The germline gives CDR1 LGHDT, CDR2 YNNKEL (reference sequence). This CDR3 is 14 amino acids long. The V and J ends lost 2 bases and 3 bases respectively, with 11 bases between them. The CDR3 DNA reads TGTGCCAGCAGCCAAAGAGCGTCTGGCTACGAGCAGTACTTC. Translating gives CASSQRASGYEQYF.

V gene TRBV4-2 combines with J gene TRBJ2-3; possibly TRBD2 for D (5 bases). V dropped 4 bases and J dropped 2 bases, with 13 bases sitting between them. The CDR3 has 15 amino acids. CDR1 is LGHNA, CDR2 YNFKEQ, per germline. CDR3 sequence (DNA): TGTGCCAGCAGCCCCGGACTTGAACTCACAGATACGCAGTATTTT. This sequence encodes CASSPGLELTDTQYF.

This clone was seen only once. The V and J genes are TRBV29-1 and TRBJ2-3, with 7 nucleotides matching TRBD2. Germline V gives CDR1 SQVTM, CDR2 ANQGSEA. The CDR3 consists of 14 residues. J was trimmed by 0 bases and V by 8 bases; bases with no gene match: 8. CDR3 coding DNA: TGCAGCCTCGACGGGGGGATAAGCACAGATACGCAGTATTTT. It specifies CSLDGGISTDTQYF.